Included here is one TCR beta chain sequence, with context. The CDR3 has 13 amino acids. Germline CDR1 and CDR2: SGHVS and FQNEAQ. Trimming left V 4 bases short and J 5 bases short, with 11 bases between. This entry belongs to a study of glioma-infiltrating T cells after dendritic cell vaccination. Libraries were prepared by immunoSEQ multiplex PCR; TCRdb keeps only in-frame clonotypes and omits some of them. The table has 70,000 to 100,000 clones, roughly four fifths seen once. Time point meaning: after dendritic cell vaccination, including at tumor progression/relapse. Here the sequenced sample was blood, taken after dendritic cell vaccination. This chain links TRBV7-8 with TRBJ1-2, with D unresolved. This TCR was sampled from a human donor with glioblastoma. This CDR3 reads CASSSVPRYGYTF. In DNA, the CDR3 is TGTGCCAGCAGCTCCGTCCCCCGGTATGGCTACACCTTC.